This paragraph reports one T cell receptor beta chain. The antigen it recognizes is unknown. No much larger clone exists at a distance of one base, and base qualities are not known. This record belongs to a study of blood T cell repertoires in COVID-19 (dated by TCRdb to 2018 to 2020). Study-level background: The collaborator samples originated in the United States, Italy and Spain and spanned the acute and convalescent phases of COVID-19. The prospective study material was composed of cDNA or gDNA derived from T cells, B-cell-depleted T cells, or PBMCs. Deeply sampled blood TCRbeta repertoires from subjects exposed to, actively infected with, or recovered from COVID-19 were included in the dataset. The repertoires were made available in a free public database intended to serve as a resource for research on the immune response to SARS-CoV-2. The samples were drawn from the first 160 participants of the ongoing ImmuneRACE study and from about 1,200 subjects provided by 6 global collaborators. The sample metadata nearly always contained a de-identified subject ID, COVID-19 status, age in years and sex. Where available, HLA class I and class II types were obtained from metadata supplied by the sample provider rather than from assay-based typing. The paper's findings and limits, for the study overall: Clinical and demographic metadata were provided uncurated, with the amount varying by source and participant.

TCRbeta CDR3 regions were amplified from genomic DNA using the immunoSEQ Assay, a bias-controlled multiplex PCR. On the authors' methods: The number of nucleated cells in each sample was estimated by amplification of reference gene primers within the assay. To quantify the absolute abundance of each unique TCRbeta CDR3 rearrangement, sequence reads were collapsed and filtered. For each sample, productive Simpson clonality was calculated by taking the square root of Simpson's diversity index across productive rearrangements. TCRdb provides this immuneACCESS table in a form limited to in-frame rearrangements. Some clones are lacking; in checked studies, under half of them reflect an unresolved V gene, and why the rest are absent is not known. The V and J calls and clone size were taken over from that table, and D and trimming were inferred from the DNA. This sample is represented by around 140,000 clones; 88% of them were singletons. The ten largest clones capture over 9.5% of the sample.

In the germline V gene, CDR1 corresponds to SGHVS and CDR2 to FQNEAQ. Unmatched junction bases come to 3, with V trimmed by 1 base and J by 0 bases. The CDR3 runs 16 residues from the cysteine to the phenylalanine. Kept here is only the CDR3 DNA, which spans 48 bases and is read in frame from base 1. Collaborating institutions collected whole blood in K2EDTA tubes following their own protocols. For TCRbeta analysis, collaborators shipped samples as frozen whole blood, isolated PBMCs, or DNA extracted from either of those sample types. The sequenced material came from peripheral blood. The sequence was obtained from a man in his sixties with active or convalescent COVID-19. Here the chain combines TRBV7-8 and TRBJ2-4; TRBD2 matches 7 bases in the middle. The CDR3 reads CASSLVAGLAKNIQYF. Here is the DNA: TGTGCCAGCAGCTTAGTAGCGGGCCTAGCCAAAAACATTCAGTACTTC.